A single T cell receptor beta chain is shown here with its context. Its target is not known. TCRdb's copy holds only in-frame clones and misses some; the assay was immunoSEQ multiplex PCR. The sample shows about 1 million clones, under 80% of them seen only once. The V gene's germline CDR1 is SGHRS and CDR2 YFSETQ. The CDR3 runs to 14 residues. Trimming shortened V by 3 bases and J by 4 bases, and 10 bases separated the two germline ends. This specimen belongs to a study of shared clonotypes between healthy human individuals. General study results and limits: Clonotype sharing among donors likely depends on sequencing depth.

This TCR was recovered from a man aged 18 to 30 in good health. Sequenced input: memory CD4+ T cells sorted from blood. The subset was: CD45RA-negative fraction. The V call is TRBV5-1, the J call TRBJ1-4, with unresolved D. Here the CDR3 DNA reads TGCGCCAGCAGCTCGGACGGAAATAATGAAAAACTGTTTTTT. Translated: CASSSDGNNEKLFF.